The rows below give T cell receptor beta chains drawn from one sample of a study of cytomegalovirus exposure and HLA in healthy donors. This table comes from immunoSEQ multiplex PCR, and its TCRdb copy is limited to in-frame clones, with some not included. Counted here are around 280,000 clones, roughly 89% occurring once; the ten biggest clones make up roughly 2.3%. Input material: PBMCs. The receptors were gathered from a woman between 18 and 29 years old in good health and CMV-seronegative. The CDR3 runs from the conserved cysteine through the conserved F or W. Fields, in order: D gene, CDR3 length, clone size, J gene, V gene, CDR3 DNA, CDR3 protein. The D gene is left open where the match is weak. Size tells how often a clone was seen (once, few, many) or the class of an expanded clone, and some rows leave it out.

d_gene: -
len: 16
abundance: -
j_gene: TRBJ2-3
v_gene: TRBV5-1
CDR3nt: TGCGCCAGCAGCTTGGCATTCTCTAGCGAGGAAGATACGCAGTATTTT
CDR3aa: CASSLAFSSEEDTQYF

d_gene: -
len: 16
abundance: -
j_gene: TRBJ1-6
v_gene: TRBV19
CDR3nt: TGTGCCAGTAAGTCCGGGGGGGGCTCCTATAATTCACCCCTCCACTTT
CDR3aa: CASKSGGGSYNSPLHF

d_gene: -
len: 13
abundance: -
j_gene: TRBJ1-1
v_gene: TRBV5-1
CDR3nt: TGCGCCAGCAGCTTGCGAGAAAACACTGAAGCTTTCTTT
CDR3aa: CASSLRENTEAFF

d_gene: -
len: 15
abundance: -
j_gene: TRBJ1-2
v_gene: TRBV2
CDR3nt: TGTGCCAGCAGTGAAGCGATCAGCCTAGGATTTGGCTACACCTTC
CDR3aa: CASSEAISLGFGYTF

d_gene: TRBD1
len: 16
abundance: -
j_gene: TRBJ1-1
v_gene: TRBV5-6
CDR3nt: TGTGCCAGCAGCTCGGCCCGGACAGGGAGGAACACTGAAGCTTTCTTT
CDR3aa: CASSSARTGRNTEAFF

d_gene: -
len: 13
abundance: -
j_gene: TRBJ1-1
v_gene: TRBV7-9
CDR3nt: TGTTCCAGCAGCTTCGGGTCGGGCACTGAAGCTTTCTTT
CDR3aa: CSSSFGSGTEAFF

d_gene: TRBD1
len: 15
abundance: -
j_gene: TRBJ1-2
v_gene: TRBV13
CDR3nt: TGTGCCAGCAGCCTTACCGGGACAGAAAACTATGGCTACACCTTC
CDR3aa: CASSLTGTENYGYTF

d_gene: TRBD1
len: 14
abundance: few
j_gene: TRBJ1-1
v_gene: TRBV19
CDR3nt: TGTGCCAGTCTGAGACAGGGTATGAACACTGAAGCTTTCTTT
CDR3aa: CASLRQGMNTEAFF

d_gene: TRBD1
len: 15
abundance: -
j_gene: TRBJ1-1
v_gene: TRBV6-6
CDR3nt: TGTGCCAGCAGTTTACTCAGGGGGCGAGGGACTGAAGCTTTCTTT
CDR3aa: CASSLLRGRGTEAFF

d_gene: -
len: 14
abundance: once
j_gene: TRBJ2-7
v_gene: TRBV27
CDR3nt: TGTGCCAGCAGTTTGGGCAGTGCGACCTACGAGCAGTACTTC
CDR3aa: CASSLGSATYEQYF